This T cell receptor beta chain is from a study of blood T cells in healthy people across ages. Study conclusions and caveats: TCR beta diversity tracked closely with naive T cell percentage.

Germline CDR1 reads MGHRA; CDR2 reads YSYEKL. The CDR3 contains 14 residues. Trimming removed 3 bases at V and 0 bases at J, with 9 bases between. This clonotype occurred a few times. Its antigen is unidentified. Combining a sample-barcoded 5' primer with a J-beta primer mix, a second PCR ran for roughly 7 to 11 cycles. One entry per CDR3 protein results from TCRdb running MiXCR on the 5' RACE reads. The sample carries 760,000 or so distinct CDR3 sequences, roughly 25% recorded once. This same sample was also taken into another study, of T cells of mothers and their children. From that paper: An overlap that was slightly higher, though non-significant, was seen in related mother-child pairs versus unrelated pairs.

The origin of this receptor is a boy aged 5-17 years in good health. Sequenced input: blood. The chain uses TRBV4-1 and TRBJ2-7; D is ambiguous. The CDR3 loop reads CASSHPLHSYEQYF. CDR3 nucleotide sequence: TGCGCCAGCAGCCATCCATTACACTCCTACGAGCAGTACTTC.